These 26 T cell receptor beta chains came from one sample sequenced in a study of CXCR3-negative and CXCR3-positive naive CD8 T cells. cDNA libraries for TRB were generated by 5' RACE incorporating UMI labels. TCRdb re-called the 5' RACE reads and catalogs CDR3 proteins one per entry, DNA excluded. The clone table shows 100,000 to 150,000 distinct CDR3 sequences, with the ten largest holding nearly 0.5%. Sequencing was done on a sample of naive CXCR3- CD8+ T cells from blood. Subset indicated: CD45RO-CCR7+CD27+CD95- naive CD8+ T cells lacking CXCR3 (TNR3-). These TCRs come from a human donor in good health. Some clones in this sample may be carry-over from other donors' samples.

The J gene is TRBJ2-5, the V gene TRBV27; checking the TCRdb D call of TRBD2 is not possible without DNA. The CDR3 extends over 15 amino acids. Germline loops: CDR1 MNHEY, CDR2 SMNVEV (reference sequence). The chain's CDR3 is CASSSHPEARETQYF.

The chain employs TRBV4-3 and TRBJ1-1; the D gene TCRdb calls, TRBD1, cannot be checked with no DNA. Germline V gene data show CDR1 as LGHNA and CDR2 as YSLEER. The CDR3 has 17 residues. The CDR3 sequence is CASSQEDTGRMNTEAFF.

This chain uses TRBV5-1 with TRBJ1-1; the TCRdb call, TRBD1, lacks DNA for checking. This CDR3 is built from 13 residues. Per the germline V gene, CDR1 is SGHRS and CDR2 is YFSETQ. The CDR3 protein is CASRGTGDTEAFF.

The rearrangement links TRBV7-9 to TRBJ1-2. Germline V gene sequence: CDR1 SEHNR, CDR2 FQNEAQ (reference sequence). The CDR3 extends over 12 amino acids. CDR3 sequence: CASSPGTYGYTF.

The V gene is TRBV29-1, the J gene TRBJ1-4. CDR3 length equals 15 residues. Per germline, CDR1 SQVTM and CDR2 ANQGSEA. The CDR3 sequence: CSVRTETATNEKLFF. The full variable domain, its missing parts supplied by reference TRBV29-1 and TRBJ1-4, is SAVISQKPSRDICQRGTSLTIQCQVDSQVTMMFWYRQQPGQSLTLIATANQGSEATYESGFVIDKFPISRPNLTFSTLTVSNMSPEDSSIYLCSVRTETATNEKLFFGSGTQLSVL.

The chain is built from TRBV7-2 and TRBJ2-3; the D call from TCRdb, TRBD1, cannot be confirmed without DNA. Germline values: CDR1 SGHTA, CDR2 FQGNSA. The length of the CDR3 is 15 residues. CDR3 protein: CASSLVVGVPDTQYF.

The J gene is TRBJ1-2, the V gene TRBV29-1. This CDR3 has 14 residues. Germline-derived CDR1 and CDR2 are SQVTM and ANQGSEA. CDR3 region: CSVEDGWVENGYTF.

The chain employs TRBV7-9 and TRBJ2-1; the D call of TRBD1 rests on TCRdb alone, since no DNA is present to check it. Per the germline V gene, CDR1 is SEHNR and CDR2 is FQNEAQ (reference sequence). This CDR3 is 13 amino acids long. The CDR3 loop reads CASSSNFRGGLFF.

The chain combines TRBV5-1 with TRBJ2-7; no DNA is available, so the TRBD2 call from TCRdb remains unchecked. Per the germline V gene, CDR1 is SGHRS and CDR2 is YFSETQ. The CDR3 runs 15 residues. CDR3 loop: CASSPARVSSYEQYF.

The V call is TRBV4-3, the J call TRBJ2-7; TCRdb's D call, TRBD2, is unchecked because there is no DNA. From germline, CDR1 is LGHNA and CDR2 YSLEER. This CDR3 spans 18 amino acids. The CDR3 region is CASSQTLGLAGASYEQYF.

V is TRBV28 and J is TRBJ2-1; with no DNA, the TCRdb D assignment of TRBD2 cannot be verified. Germline-derived CDR1 and CDR2 are MDHEN and SYDVKM. This CDR3 region has 13 residues. CDR3 protein: CASSGDYPDEQFF.

The J gene is TRBJ2-7, the V gene TRBV5-1; the TCRdb D gene call, TRBD1, has no DNA to confirm it. The CDR3 is 13 residues long. CDR1 and CDR2 (germline): SGHRS, YFSETQ. The CDR3 protein is CASSPGQGNEQYF. Complete variable domain (other parts from reference TRBV5-1 and TRBJ2-7): KAGVTQTPRYLIKTRGQQVTLSCSPISGHRSVSWYQQTPGQGLQFLFEYFSETQRNKGNFPGRFSGRQFSNSRSEMNVSTLELGDSALYLCASSPGQGNEQYFGPGTRLTVT.

This CDR3 reads CASKVWAGGTATNEKLFF. This chain uses TRBV27 with TRBJ1-4; no DNA is available, so the TRBD1 call from TCRdb remains unchecked. The length of the CDR3 is 18 residues. CDR1 is MNHEY, CDR2 SMNVEV, per germline (reference sequence).

The gene calls are TRBV11-2 and TRBJ2-3. The CDR3 loop spans 12 amino acids. The germline gives CDR1 SGHAT, CDR2 FQNNGV. The CDR3 sequence: CASSQQPDTQYF.

This chain joins TRBV28 and TRBJ2-7; TCRdb indicates TRBD1, and absent DNA this call remains unverified. Germline V gives CDR1 MDHEN, CDR2 SYDVKM. This CDR3 has 15 amino acids. Here the CDR3 reads CASSPLGLNSYEQYF.

J is TRBJ1-4 and V is TRBV6-6; TCRdb selects TRBD1, and the lack of DNA leaves this call unchecked. There are 15 residues in the CDR3. Looked up from germline, CDR1 is MNHNY and CDR2 is SVGAGI (reference sequence). CDR3 in amino acids: CASRTPGQSDEKLFF.

J is TRBJ2-1 and V is TRBV7-9; TCRdb names TRBD1, which stays unverified in the absence of DNA. Germline CDR1 and CDR2: SEHNR and FQNEAQ (reference sequence). The CDR3 totals 14 residues. The CDR3 sequence: CASSLGGGPYEQFF.

This chain joins TRBV4-1 and TRBJ2-3. CDR3 length equals 13 residues. Germline CDR1 MGHRA, CDR2 YSYEKL. CDR3 region: CASSQMPTATQYF.

This chain uses TRBV12-3 or TRBV12-4 with TRBJ2-3; no DNA is available, so the TRBD1 call from TCRdb remains unchecked. The CDR3 sequence is 18 residues long. CDR3 residues: CASSSVLNRGRDTDTQYF.

The chain has TRBV7-9 and TRBJ1-2. Germline V gives CDR1 SEHNR, CDR2 FQNEAQ (reference sequence). This CDR3 is 16 amino acids long. The CDR3 here is CASSLENREGSYGYTF.

This chain joins TRBV28 and TRBJ2-5; TCRdb reports TRBD2, a call that lacks DNA to check it against. This CDR3 comprises 16 residues. Germline assignment: CDR1 MDHEN and CDR2 SYDVKM. CDR3 residues: CASSLRAGRAVETQYF.

The V call is TRBV11-3, the J call TRBJ2-7; the TRBD2 assignment by TCRdb is unverifiable without DNA. The CDR3 totals 15 residues. CDR1 and CDR2 from the germline V gene are SGHNT and YENEEA. CDR3 amino acids: CASSSGLAVYYEQYF.

Here the CDR3 reads CASSQGAAGYSNQPQHF. V usage is TRBV28 and J usage is TRBJ1-5. The CDR3 has 17 residues. CDR1 and CDR2 from the germline V gene are MDHEN and SYDVKM.

V usage is TRBV10-2 and J usage is TRBJ1-2. The CDR3 sequence is 13 residues long. Per germline, CDR1 WSHSY and CDR2 SAAADI. The CDR3 loop reads CASSYSRAYGYTF.

The rearrangement joins TRBV28 to TRBJ2-3; with no DNA, the TCRdb D assignment of TRBD1 cannot be verified. Germline V gene data show CDR1 as MDHEN and CDR2 as SYDVKM. The CDR3 contains 17 residues. CDR3 amino acids: CASSPWVRFGSTDTQYF.

The rearrangement links TRBV27 to TRBJ2-7; as DNA is missing, the TRBD1 call by TCRdb cannot be tested. Germline CDR1 and CDR2: MNHEY and SMNVEV (reference sequence). The CDR3 is made up of 15 amino acids. CDR3 in amino acids: CASSTFSGTDYEQYF.